One and the same sample provided the 29 T cell receptor beta chains below, sequenced in a study of cytomegalovirus exposure and HLA in healthy donors. Libraries were prepared by immunoSEQ multiplex PCR; TCRdb keeps only in-frame clonotypes and omits some of them. The table records 100,000 to 120,000 clones, roughly nine tenths of them present only once. The material sequenced was PBMCs. The receptors stem from a woman aged 18-29 years in good health and CMV-seronegative.

This chain connects TRBV30 to TRBJ2-4; 8 bases are shared with TRBD1. J lost 8 bases, V lost 8 bases, and 5 bases had no gene match. Germline loops: CDR1 GTSNPN, CDR2 SVGIG (reference sequence). The CDR3 is 11 residues long. CDR3: CAHGQGDIQYF. Written as DNA, the CDR3 is TGTGCCCACGGACAGGGAGACATTCAGTACTTC.

The chain's CDR3 is CASGSGTPSTYNEQFF. In DNA, the CDR3 is TGTGCTAGTGGCAGCGGGACACCTAGTACCTACAATGAGCAGTTCTTC. The chain couples TRBV12-5 to TRBJ2-1, with a weak D call TRBD2 (7 bases). The V and J ends lost 6 bases and 2 bases respectively, with 17 bases between them. The CDR3 is made up of 16 amino acids. Germline CDR1 reads LGHNT; CDR2 reads FRNRAP.

The chain joins TRBV18 to TRBJ2-2; 7 bases line up with TRBD2. Germline values: CDR1 KGHSH, CDR2 LQKENI. The length of the CDR3 is 17 residues. J lost 0 bases, V lost 1 base, and 5 bases had no gene match. Written as DNA, the CDR3 is TGTGCCAGCTCACCACGGGGAGGACTAGCGAACACCGGGGAGCTGTTTTTT. Translating gives CASSPRGGLANTGELFF.

The chain employs TRBV15 and TRBJ1-1; D perhaps matches TRBD1 (5 bases). V was trimmed by 1 base and J by 0 bases, leaving 9 bases between them. The CDR3 loop spans 15 amino acids. Germline CDR1 LNHNV, CDR2 YYDKDF (reference sequence). CDR3 protein: CATSRVRQMNTEAFF. The CDR3 DNA follows: TGTGCCACCAGCAGAGTAAGACAGATGAACACTGAAGCTTTCTTT.

The rearrangement joins TRBV6-1 to TRBJ1-3, with a tentative D call TRBD1 (5 bases). Germline loops: CDR1 MNHNS, CDR2 SASEGT. The V end was cut by 4 bases, the J end by 0 bases, with 13 bases between. The CDR3 covers 16 residues. The CDR3 nucleotides are TGTGCCAGCAGTGGTATATCCCAGGGCTCTGGAAACACCATATATTTT. This gives the protein CASSGISQGSGNTIYF.

The J gene is TRBJ1-5, the V gene TRBV6-1; the match to TRBD1 covers 7 bases. The V segment lost 1 base and the J segment 1 base; nucleotides outside the gene matches: 1. The germline CDR1 and CDR2 sequences are MNHNS and SASEGT. The CDR3 covers 15 residues. The CDR3 bases are TGTGCCAGCAGTGAAGTGACAGGGAGCAATCAGCCCCAGCATTTT. It codes for CASSEVTGSNQPQHF.

This clone has a handful of counts. The rearrangement links TRBV4-2 to TRBJ1-4, with 11 nucleotides matching TRBD1. Trimming cost V 1 base and J 7 bases; bases outside gene matches: 8. Per the germline V gene, CDR1 is LGHNA and CDR2 is YNFKEQ. CDR3 length: 17 amino acids. CDR3 bases: TGTGCCAGCAGCCAAGGTCGGGACAGGGGGACGGTTGAAAAACTGTTTTTT. Amino acid sequence: CASSQGRDRGTVEKLFF.

This sequence joins TRBV9 and TRBJ1-1; 8 bases match TRBD1. The germline V gene encodes CDR1 SGDLS and CDR2 YYNGEE. This CDR3 is built from 15 residues. The ends lost 3 bases at V and 1 base at J; junction bases unmatched: 5. The CDR3, as DNA: TGTGCCAGCAGCGCACAGACAGGGGCGAACACTGAAGCTTTCTTT. Its protein is CASSAQTGANTEAFF.

The rearrangement links TRBV6-4 to TRBJ1-2; D perhaps matches TRBD1 (6 bases). The V end lost 9 bases, the J end lost 2 bases, and 10 bases lay between the germline ends. The CDR3 is 12 residues long. Germline-derived CDR1 and CDR2 are MRHNA and SNTAGT. This CDR3 reads CARRRGNYGYTF. CDR3 nucleotides: TGTGCCAGGAGAAGGGGGAACTATGGCTACACCTTC.

The V gene is TRBV7-9, the J gene TRBJ1-2, with 7 bases that match TRBD1. Germline CDR1 reads SEHNR; CDR2 reads FQNEAQ (reference sequence). The CDR3 loop spans 14 amino acids. With V trimmed by 0 bases and J by 2 bases, 0 bases remained unmatched. The CDR3 nucleotides read TGTGCCAGCAGCTTAGCACAGGGGAACTATGGCTACACCTTC. Encoded protein: CASSLAQGNYGYTF.

The chain employs TRBV7-9 and TRBJ2-7; no clear D gene. Germline CDR1 reads SEHNR; CDR2 reads FQNEAQ (reference sequence). The CDR3 loop spans 13 amino acids. With 2 bases removed from V and 0 bases from J, the gap between germline ends came to 5 bases. The CDR3 nucleotides are TGTGCCAGCAGCTTATATAACTCCTACGAGCAGTACTTC. Its translation: CASSLYNSYEQYF.

Turning to this clone: Sequence at one end of the junction differs from germline and may be a read error. The chain links TRBV7-7 to TRBJ2-2; D not resolved. Germline CDR1 is SSHAT and CDR2 is FNYEAQ (reference sequence). The CDR3 sequence is 12 residues long. CDR3 nucleotides: TGTGCTAGCAGCTTATCCTCCGGGGAGCTGTTTTTT. This encodes CASSLSSGELFF.

V gene TRBV7-2 combines with J gene TRBJ1-3; D might be TRBD1 (6 bases). The CDR3 contains 15 residues. Germline loops: CDR1 SGHTA, CDR2 FQGNSA. V gave up 0 bases and J gave up 3 bases, with 9 bases separating them. CDR3 in DNA: TGTGCCAGCAGCTTAGCGCTACAGGGTGGAAACACCATATATTTT. Its translation is CASSLALQGGNTIYF.

The rearrangement joins TRBV7-2 to TRBJ1-2; unclear D gene. Between the trimmed V and J ends, which lost 5 bases and 5 bases, there was a span of 21 bases. The length of the CDR3 is 16 residues. The germline V gene has CDR1 SGHTA and CDR2 FQGNSA. The CDR3 loop is CASSEESLIGLYGYTF. CDR3 DNA sequence: TGTGCCAGCAGCGAAGAGAGCCTCATCGGACTATATGGCTACACCTTC.

This chain links TRBV20-1 with TRBJ2-7; D unclear. Trimming cost V 3 bases and J 5 bases, with 2 bases left between them. The germline V gene encodes CDR1 DFQATT and CDR2 SNEGSKA (reference sequence). The CDR3 spans 9 residues. CDR3 in DNA: TGCAGTGCTAGTAACGAGCAGTACTTC. Translation: CSASNEQYF.

The rearrangement links TRBV5-1 to TRBJ2-5; TRBD2 aligns across 8 bases. Trimming at V came to 6 bases and at J to 2 bases, leaving 6 bases not matched to a gene. This CDR3 contains 14 residues. Germline-derived CDR1 and CDR2 are SGHRS and YFSETQ. As DNA, the CDR3 is TGCGCCAGCAACCGGGGGGGTCCACAAGAGACCCAGTACTTC. Translating gives CASNRGGPQETQYF.

V usage is TRBV5-4 and J usage is TRBJ2-7; 8 nucleotides line up with TRBD1. The CDR3 is made up of 15 amino acids. Germline-derived CDR1 and CDR2 are SGHNT and YYREEE (reference sequence). Unmatched junction bases numbered 9, after V lost 4 bases and J lost 3 bases. The CDR3 DNA is TGTGCCAGCAGCCCTAGACAGGGGAGCGACTACGAGCAGTACTTC. It translates to CASSPRQGSDYEQYF.

The chain uses TRBV6-1 and TRBJ1-6, with no clear D. Germline CDR1 MNHNS, CDR2 SASEGT. V lost 2 bases, J lost 10 bases, and 15 bases lay in between. The length of the CDR3 is 15 residues. The CDR3 sequence: CASSENGPEWSPLHF. In DNA, the CDR3 is TGTGCCAGCAGTGAAAATGGGCCAGAATGGTCACCCCTCCACTTT.

The rearrangement links TRBV28 to TRBJ2-7, with 10 nucleotides matching TRBD2. This CDR3 contains 14 residues. The germline gives CDR1 MDHEN, CDR2 SYDVKM. V lost 3 bases to trimming and J lost 5 bases; unmatched junction nucleotides: 4. The CDR3 DNA reads as TGTGCCAGCAGTTTGGTTAGCGGGAGGAACGAGCAGTACTTC. It translates to CASSLVSGRNEQYF. Looking up the rest from reference TRBV28 and TRBJ2-7 gives the full variable domain: DVKVTQSSRYLVKRTGEKVFLECVQDMDHENMFWYRQDPGLGLRLIYFSYDVKMKEKGDIPEGYSVSREKKERFSLILESASTNQTSMYLCASSLVSGRNEQYFGPGTRLTVT.

This clone was picked up one time. The V and J genes are TRBV11-2 and TRBJ2-3; 8 bases line up with TRBD1. Trimming removed 3 bases from V and 4 bases from J; junction bases left unmatched: 6. The CDR3 covers 15 residues. CDR1 SGHAT and CDR2 FQNNGV come from the germline V gene. CDR3 in amino acids: CASSFRGRPADTQYF. CDR3 coding DNA: TGTGCCAGCAGCTTCAGGGGGCGCCCGGCAGATACGCAGTATTTT.

V and J are TRBV7-9 and TRBJ2-1; D not certain. Germline values: CDR1 SEHNR, CDR2 FQNEAQ (reference sequence). V was trimmed by 8 bases and J by 8 bases, leaving 19 bases between them. The CDR3 sequence is 14 residues long. The CDR3 DNA follows: TGTGCCAGCTACAGCTTTCAGATCTTCGATGAGCAGTTCTTC. It specifies CASYSFQIFDEQFF.

The V and J genes are TRBV9 and TRBJ2-1, with D perhaps TRBD1 (5 bases). CDR3 length: 13 residues. Per germline, CDR1 SGDLS and CDR2 YYNGEE. V was trimmed by 0 bases and J by 9 bases, leaving 10 bases between them. The CDR3 spells CASSVDRFREQFF. DNA of the CDR3: TGTGCCAGCAGCGTAGACAGGTTCCGTGAGCAGTTCTTC. Using reference TRBV9 and TRBJ2-1 for the parts outside the CDR3, the full variable domain is DSGVTQTPKHLITATGQRVTLRCSPRSGDLSVYWYQQSLDQGLQFLIQYYNGEERAKGNILERFSAQQFPDLHSELNLSSLELGDSALYFCASSVDRFREQFFGPGTRLTVL.

This chain connects TRBV6-4 to TRBJ1-5, with 10 bases lining up with TRBD1. This CDR3 contains 17 residues. Germline lookup yields CDR1 MRHNA and CDR2 SNTAGT. J lost 7 bases, V lost 0 bases, and 9 bases had no gene match. In DNA form, the CDR3 reads TGTGCCAGCAGTGACTCTACGACAGGGGGCTTTTGCCAGCCCCAGCATTTT. Translation gives CASSDSTTGGFCQPQHF.

CDR3 DNA sequence: TGCGCCAGCAGCCAGACAGGGAGTTTTAATCAGCCCCAGCATTTT. As protein: CASSQTGSFNQPQHF. The rearrangement uses TRBV4-1 and TRBJ1-5; 7 nucleotides align to TRBD1. The germline gives CDR1 MGHRA, CDR2 YSYEKL. This CDR3 is 15 amino acids long. V gave up 3 bases and J gave up 4 bases; unmatched junction bases: 6.

The genes are TRBV4-1 and TRBJ2-7, with 7 positions matching TRBD2. The CDR3 has 16 residues. CDR1 and CDR2 from the germline V gene are MGHRA and YSYEKL. The trim removed 1 base at V and 0 bases at J, leaving 6 bases unmatched. The CDR3 sequence: CASSQVGRGRSYEQYF. CDR3 in DNA: TGCGCCAGCAGCCAAGTGGGGAGGGGCCGCTCCTACGAGCAGTACTTC.

The V and J genes are TRBV7-6 and TRBJ1-1; D perhaps matches TRBD1 (5 bases). This CDR3 has 14 amino acids. Germline loops: CDR1 SGHVS, CDR2 FNYEAQ. Trimming cost V 6 bases and J 2 bases, with 13 bases left between them. The CDR3 region is CASSPRGDNTEAFF. The DNA for the CDR3 is TGTGCCAGCAGTCCCCGCGGGGACAACACTGAAGCTTTCTTT.

The CDR3 reads CASRRTERPEQYF. CDR3 nucleotides: TGTGCCAGCAGACGGACTGAACGACCCGAGCAGTACTTC. The chain joins TRBV7-2 to TRBJ2-7; a possible D gene is TRBD2 (5 bases). Germline CDR1 reads SGHTA; CDR2 reads FQGNSA. CDR3 length: 13 amino acids. Trimming removed 6 bases from V and 6 bases from J, with 15 bases in between.

The V gene is TRBV18, the J gene TRBJ1-2; 8 nucleotides align to TRBD1. CDR3 size: 13 residues. Germline V lookup: CDR1 KGHSH, CDR2 LQKENI. The V and J ends lost 4 bases and 8 bases, in that order; junction bases with no gene match: 6. The DNA of the CDR3 is TGTGCCAGCTCACTAACACAGGGGGAAGGCTACACCTTC. It yields the protein CASSLTQGEGYTF.

The chain has TRBV30 and TRBJ1-3, with TRBD1 identical over 10 bases. The CDR3 is 13 residues long. Per germline, CDR1 GTSNPN and CDR2 SVGIG (reference sequence). V was clipped by 8 bases and J by 4 bases; unmatched bases: 5. CDR3 loop: CASDRGRGNTIYF. In DNA, the CDR3 is TGTGCCAGTGACAGGGGGCGAGGAAACACCATATATTTT.